This T cell receptor (beta chain) was documented in a study of blood T cell repertoires in COVID-19. Looking at the study overall: The study drew acute and convalescent COVID-19 samples from the United States, Italy and Spain.

Germline CDR1 and CDR2: SGHTA and FQGNSA. V lost 6 bases and J 3 bases, leaving 20 bases between the germline ends. The length of the CDR3 is 16 residues. A case of COVID-19 had been met by exposed participants within 2 weeks before study entry. Only in-frame clones appear in the TCRdb table, and some are missing; sequencing was by immunoSEQ multiplex PCR. The table shows approximately 250,000 clones, with 85% to 95% occurring only once. The sample consisted of PBMCs or T cells enriched from blood (not recorded which). The chain recombines TRBV7-2 with TRBJ2-5; maybe TRBD2 (7 bases). The sequence was obtained from a man aged 35 to 55 who had been exposed to COVID-19. CDR3 residues: CASRSEGGGLKETQYF. For the CDR3, the DNA is TGTGCCAGCAGATCCGAGGGGGGAGGGCTCAAAGAGACCCAGTACTTC.